Listed below are T cell receptor beta chains from one sample, sequenced in a study of T cells in pancreatic ductal adenocarcinoma. Only in-frame clones appear in the TCRdb table, and some are missing; sequencing was by immunoSEQ multiplex PCR. The repertoire holds some 5,400 clones, with 65% to 80% as singletons. The material sequenced was pancreatic tumor tissue. Source of these receptors: a human donor with pancreatic ductal adenocarcinoma. Each CDR3 is given with its conserved first and last residue. Fields, in order: V gene, CDR3 length, D gene, clone size, J gene, CDR3 DNA, CDR3 protein. A D gene is named only where the DNA matches it firmly. Part of the rows lack a size; the others show once, few, many or a class for expanded clones.

TRBV6-4	12	TRBD1	.	TRBJ1-1	TGTGCCAGCAGTGACCCCAGGGGGCGGGCTTTCTTT	CASSDPRGRAFF
TRBV5-1	17	TRBD1	.	TRBJ2-6	TGCGCCAGCAGCTTCCGGGACAGGGGTACTGGGGCCAACGTCCTGACTTTC	CASSFRDRGTGANVLTF
TRBV6-1	14	.	.	TRBJ2-1	TGTGCCACCGGGGACTGGGGCTCCTACAATGAGCAGTTCTTC	CATGDWGSYNEQFF
TRBV2	14	TRBD2	few	TRBJ2-7	TGTGCCAGCAGTTCCGGGACTAGCCCGCGGGAGCAGTACTTC	CASSSGTSPREQYF
TRBV5-1	13	TRBD2	.	TRBJ2-3	TGCGCCAGCAGCCCTCAGGGAGGGGATACGCAGTATTTT	CASSPQGGDTQYF
TRBV5-4	12	.	.	TRBJ2-5	TGTGCCAGCCAAGGCAACGGGGAGACCCAGTACTTC	CASQGNGETQYF
TRBV6-5	16	.	.	TRBJ1-3	TGTGCCAGCAGTTACACTTCAGGGGTCTCTGGAAACACCATATATTTT	CASSYTSGVSGNTIYF
TRBV5-1	15	.	.	TRBJ2-1	TGCGCCAGCAGCACGACGGGGGATTCCTACAATGAGCAGTTCTTC	CASSTTGDSYNEQFF
TRBV6-5	15	.	.	TRBJ2-2	TGTGCCAGCAGTTACTCCCGCAGGGGGGCCGGGGAGCTGTTTTTT	CASSYSRRGAGELFF
TRBV9	14	.	once	TRBJ2-7	TGTGCCAGCAGCCTATTTTTAAGTTCCTACGAGCAGTACTTC	CASSLFLSSYEQYF
TRBV7-9	14	TRBD1	few	TRBJ2-7	TGTGCCAGCAGCCCCGGGACAGGGGTTGTCGAGCAGTACTTC	CASSPGTGVVEQYF
TRBV20-1	9	.	.	TRBJ1-2	TGCAGTGCTCTACCGGGACACCTCTTC	CSALPGHLF
TRBV4-2	17	.	.	TRBJ1-4	TGTGCCAGCAGCCAAGTTCGCGGGGAGGGAACTAATGAAAAACTGTTTTTT	CASSQVRGEGTNEKLFF
TRBV15	14	.	.	TRBJ1-2	TGTGCCACCAGCAGAGATATTGGGGCGGGAGGCTACACCTTC	CATSRDIGAGGYTF
TRBV4-3	14	.	.	TRBJ1-2	TGCGCCAGCAGCCAAGATACCGGGAACTATGGCTACACCTTC	CASSQDTGNYGYTF
TRBV28	18	TRBD1	.	TRBJ1-2	TGTGCCAGCAGTTCCCTAGGCGGGGGACAGGGCGTGGTAGGTGGCTACACCTTC	CASSSLGGGQGVVGGYTF
TRBV19	13	.	.	TRBJ2-5	TGTGCCAGCTCCGGAGGGTTTGGAGAGACCCAGTACTTC	CASSGGFGETQYF
TRBV7-3	13	.	once	TRBJ1-1	TGTGCCAGCAGCTCCCGCCAGCGGGCTGAAGCTTTCTTT	CASSSRQRAEAFF
TRBV30	17	TRBD1	.	TRBJ1-3	TGTGCCTGGAGGGTAAATAAGACAGGGAGAAGAGGGGACACCATATATTTT	CAWRVNKTGRRGDTIYF
TRBV25-1	15	TRBD2	.	TRBJ2-3	TGTGCCAGCAGTGAACCGGGACTAGGTACAGATACGCAGTATTTT	CASSEPGLGTDTQYF
TRBV2	13	.	.	TRBJ1-2	TGTGCCAGCAGTGAACAGGGATACTATGGCTACACCTTC	CASSEQGYYGYTF
TRBV5-1	17	TRBD2	.	TRBJ2-5	TGCGCCAGCAGCAGGACTAGCGGGGGGACGTACCAAGAGACCCAGTACTTC	CASSRTSGGTYQETQYF
TRBV6-1	13	.	.	TRBJ1-3	TGTGCCAGCAGTTCGGGTTTAGGAAACACCATATATTTT	CASSSGLGNTIYF
TRBV11-3	15	.	.	TRBJ1-1	TGTGCCAGCAGCTTAGTGGCGGGTTCGAACACTGAAGCTTTCTTT	CASSLVAGSNTEAFF
TRBV9	14	.	.	TRBJ1-1	TGTGCCAGCAGCGTAGGAGGGACTCACACTGAAGCTTTCTTT	CASSVGGTHTEAFF
TRBV28	15	.	.	TRBJ1-5	TGTGCCAGCAGTTTATTGTCCGGGGGGCATCAGCCCCAGCATTTT	CASSLLSGGHQPQHF
TRBV5-6	12	.	.	TRBJ2-7	TGTGCCAGTAGTGATGGGCCTTACGAGCAGTACTTC	CASSDGPYEQYF
TRBV6-1	13	.	.	TRBJ1-2	TGTGCCAGCATTTCGGACTACTTCTATGGCTACACCTTC	CASISDYFYGYTF
TRBV19	15	TRBD2	few	TRBJ2-1	TGTGCCAGTAGTAACCCCGGGACTAGTTACAATGAGCAGTTCTTC	CASSNPGTSYNEQFF
TRBV19	13	.	.	TRBJ2-7	TGTGCCACTTCTGACACCAATACCCACGAGCAGTACTTC	CATSDTNTHEQYF
TRBV9	15	TRBD2	few	TRBJ2-1	TGTGCCAGCAGCCTTCAGGGGACTAGTATCAATGAGCAGTTCTTC	CASSLQGTSINEQFF
TRBV30	12	.	.	TRBJ1-2	TGTGCCTGGAGTAGCACAGGGCAGGGCTACACCTTC	CAWSSTGQGYTF
TRBV4-3	13	.	.	TRBJ2-1	TGCGCCAGCAGCCAAGATAACTACAATGAGCAGTTCTTC	CASSQDNYNEQFF
TRBV28	15	.	.	TRBJ2-7	TGTGCCAGCAGTTTATTGTCAGGGAAAAACTACGAGCAGTACTTC	CASSLLSGKNYEQYF
TRBV28	13	.	.	TRBJ1-2	TGTGCCAGCATCCGTCCCCAGGCGGGTGGCTACACCTTC	CASIRPQAGGYTF
TRBV7-2	14	TRBD1	.	TRBJ2-7	TGTGCCAGCAGCTACCGGACAGGGGAAAACGAGCAGTACTTC	CASSYRTGENEQYF
TRBV6-6	12	.	.	TRBJ2-7	TGTGCCAGCAGCCCCCAGGCCTACGAGCAGTACTTC	CASSPQAYEQYF
TRBV11-2	15	.	.	TRBJ1-1	TGTGCCAGCAGCTTATGGGGCGCAGAGAACACTGAAGCTTTCTTT	CASSLWGAENTEAFF
TRBV18	14	.	.	TRBJ1-1	TGTGCCAGCTCACCACGACGGGGGGACACTGAAGCTTTCTTT	CASSPRRGDTEAFF
TRBV4-1	15	TRBD1	few	TRBJ2-7	TGCGCCAGCAGCCTTCGGGACAGTAGCTCCTACGAGCAGTACTTC	CASSLRDSSSYEQYF
TRBV14	13	TRBD1	once	TRBJ2-7	TGTGCCAGCAGCCGGGACAGGGTTGACGAGCAGTACTTC	CASSRDRVDEQYF
TRBV9	17	TRBD1	.	TRBJ2-3	TGTGCCAGCAGCGTAGGGACCAGCCAGGGGGCCACAGATACGCAGTATTTT	CASSVGTSQGATDTQYF
TRBV20-1	11	.	.	TRBJ2-7	TGCAGTGCTAGTAATGGTCGGGAGCAGTACTTC	CSASNGREQYF
TRBV28	17	.	few	TRBJ1-2	TGTGCCAGCAGTTCACTGTCAGGGTCCCGCCTGCACTATGGCTACACCTTC	CASSSLSGSRLHYGYTF
TRBV11-2	15	.	.	TRBJ2-5	TGTGCCAGCAGCCCCAGCCTGGGAGGCGGAGAGACCCAGTACTTC	CASSPSLGGGETQYF